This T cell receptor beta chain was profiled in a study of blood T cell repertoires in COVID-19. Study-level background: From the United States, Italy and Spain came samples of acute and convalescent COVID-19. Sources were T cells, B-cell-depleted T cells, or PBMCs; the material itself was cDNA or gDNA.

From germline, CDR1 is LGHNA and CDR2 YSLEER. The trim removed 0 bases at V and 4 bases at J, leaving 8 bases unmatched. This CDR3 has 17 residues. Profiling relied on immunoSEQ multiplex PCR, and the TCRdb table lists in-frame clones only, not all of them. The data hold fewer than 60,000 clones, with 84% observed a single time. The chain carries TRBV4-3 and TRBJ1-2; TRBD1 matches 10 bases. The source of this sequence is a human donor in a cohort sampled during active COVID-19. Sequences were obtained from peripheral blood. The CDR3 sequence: CASSQDTGTGVGYGYTF. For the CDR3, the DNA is TGCGCCAGCAGCCAAGATACCGGGACAGGGGTCGGCTATGGCTACACCTTC.